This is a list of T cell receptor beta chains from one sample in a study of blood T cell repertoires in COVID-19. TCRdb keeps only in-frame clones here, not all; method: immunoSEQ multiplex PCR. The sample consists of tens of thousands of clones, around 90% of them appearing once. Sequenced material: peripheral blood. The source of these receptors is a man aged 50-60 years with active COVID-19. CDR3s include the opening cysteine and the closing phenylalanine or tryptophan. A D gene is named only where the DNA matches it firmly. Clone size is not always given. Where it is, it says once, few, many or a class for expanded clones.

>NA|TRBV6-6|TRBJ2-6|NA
TGTGCCAGCAGTCGTGACAGCTCTGGGGCCAACGTCCTGACTTTC
CASSRDSSGANVLTF
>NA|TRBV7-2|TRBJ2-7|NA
TGTGCCAGCAGCTTAGTCCCAGTTAGGAGCGAGCAGTACTTC
CASSLVPVRSEQYF
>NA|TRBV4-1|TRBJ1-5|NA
TGCGCCAGCAGCCAAGAAAGTATGACGACAGGTCACAATCAGCCCCAGCATTTT
CASSQESMTTGHNQPQHF
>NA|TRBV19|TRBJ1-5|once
TGTGCCAGTAGTCCAAGACAGGGCAATCAGCCCCAGCATTTT
CASSPRQGNQPQHF
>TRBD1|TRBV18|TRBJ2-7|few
TGTGCCAGCTCACCAATGACGGGACAGGGGAACGAGCAGTACTTC
CASSPMTGQGNEQYF
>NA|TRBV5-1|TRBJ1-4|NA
TGCGCCAGCAGCGGACTTGCAACTAATGAAAAACTGTTTTTT
CASSGLATNEKLFF
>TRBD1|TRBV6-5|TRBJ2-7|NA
TGTGCCAGCACTCCGGACAGGGGTAGGAACGAGCAGTACTTC
CASTPDRGRNEQYF
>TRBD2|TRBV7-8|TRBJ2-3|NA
TGTGCCAGCGCCCCCAGCGGGGGGGTCACAGATACGCAGTATTTT
CASAPSGGVTDTQYF
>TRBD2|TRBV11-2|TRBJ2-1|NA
TGTGCCAGCAGCTCCATTATAGCGGGGGGATACAATGAGCAGTTCTTC
CASSSIIAGGYNEQFF
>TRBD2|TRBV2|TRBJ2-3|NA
TGTGCCAGCCGCCTAGCGGTAAGCACAGATACGCAGTATTTT
CASRLAVSTDTQYF
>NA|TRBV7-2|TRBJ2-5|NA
TGTGCCAGCACCGCGGGTAGCGATAGGGAGACCCAGTACTTC
CASTAGSDRETQYF
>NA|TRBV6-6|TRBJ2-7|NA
TGTGCCAGCAGATATTCGACAAGTTCCTACGAGCAGTACTTC
CASRYSTSSYEQYF
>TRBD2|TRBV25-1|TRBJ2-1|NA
TGTGCCAGCAGGGCAAGCGGGAGAAGGAATGAGCAGTTCTTC
CASRASGRRNEQFF
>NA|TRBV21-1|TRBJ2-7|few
TGTGCCAGCAGCAAACCCTTCCCCCGGGACAGGGGTGACGAGCAGTACTTC
CASSKPFPRDRGDEQYF
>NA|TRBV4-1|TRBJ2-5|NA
TGCGCCAGCAGCCAAGATGGCCTCAGGGGGGTGCGGCAAGAGACCCAGTACTTC
CASSQDGLRGVRQETQYF
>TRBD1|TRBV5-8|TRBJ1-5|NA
TGTGCCAGCAGACAAAAAGGACAGGTCAATCAGCCCCAGCATTTT
CASRQKGQVNQPQHF
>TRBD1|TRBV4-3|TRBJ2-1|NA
TGCGCCAGCAGCCAAGTCTGGCGAGGACAGGGGCAGTTCTTC
CASSQVWRGQGQFF
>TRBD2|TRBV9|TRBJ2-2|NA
TGTGCCAGCAGCGGGACTAGCGGGGGTAACGGGGAGCTGTTTTTT
CASSGTSGGNGELFF
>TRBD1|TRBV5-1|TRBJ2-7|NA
TGCGCCAGCAGTTCCGGGGACAGCTCCTACGAGCAGTACTTC
CASSSGDSSYEQYF
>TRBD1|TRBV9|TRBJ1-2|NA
TGTGCCAGCAGCATGACAGGGGGCCATGGCTACACCTTC
CASSMTGGHGYTF